This is a list of T cell receptor beta chains from one sample in a study of beta chain features in type 1 diabetes. Produced via immunoSEQ multiplex PCR; TCRdb's table is partial and in-frame only. The repertoire holds hundreds of thousands of clones, over 11% seen once, with 0.035% to 0.045% in the top ten. Sequencing was performed on naive CD4+ T cells from blood. Every receptor here comes from a man aged 25 to 40 in good health. Each CDR3 is given with its conserved first and last residue. Each record gives: clone size, V gene, J gene, D gene, CDR3 DNA, CDR3 protein. D genes are given only for firm matches. Rows give clone size only sometimes, using once, few, many, or a class for an expanded clone.

>few|TRBV30|TRBJ2-1|TRBD2
TGTGCCTGGAGTGTGTCGCTAGCGGGAGGAAGTGAGCAGTTCTTC
CAWSVSLAGGSEQFF
>-|TRBV5-4|TRBJ2-5|-
TGTGCCAGCAGTATCGCCAGGGAGGAGGAGACCCAGTACTTC
CASSIAREEETQYF
>-|TRBV5-4|TRBJ1-1|-
TGTGCCAGCAGCACCGCCGCGGCTGAAGCTTTCTTT
CASSTAAAEAFF
>many|TRBV29-1|TRBJ2-7|TRBD1
TGCAGCGTTCGGGACAGTTTATACGAGCAGTACTTC
CSVRDSLYEQYF
>few|TRBV6-5|TRBJ2-5|-
TGTGCCAGCAGTTATTTTCTCGAAGAGACCCAGTACTTC
CASSYFLEETQYF
>-|TRBV30|TRBJ2-1|-
TGTGCCTGGAGTAACCGGATCGTATACAATGAGCAGTTCTTC
CAWSNRIVYNEQFF
>few|TRBV20-1|TRBJ2-7|-
TGCAGTGCTAGTTTCGGCGACGAGCAGTACTTC
CSASFGDEQYF
>few|TRBV5-4|TRBJ1-2|-
TGTGCCAGCAGCCCCTATAACTATGGCTACACCTTC
CASSPYNYGYTF
>few|TRBV15|TRBJ1-5|-
TGTGCCACCAGCAGAGAAAGTAGAAATCAGCCCCAGCATTTT
CATSRESRNQPQHF
>few|TRBV2|TRBJ2-5|TRBD1
TGTGCCAGCAGTAGGACAGGGGGTAGAGAGACCCAGTACTTC
CASSRTGGRETQYF
>-|TRBV7-9|TRBJ2-3|-
TGTGCCAGCAGCTTAGACGGCAGGACAGATACGCAGTATTTT
CASSLDGRTDTQYF
>few|TRBV7-3|TRBJ2-1|-
TGTGCCAGCAGCAACGACTACTACAATGAGCAGTTCTTC
CASSNDYYNEQFF
>once|TRBV29-1|TRBJ2-3|TRBD1
TGCAGCGCCTCTCCGGGACAGACTACAGATACGCAGTATTTT
CSASPGQTTDTQYF
>-|TRBV7-8|TRBJ2-7|-
TGTGCCAGCAGCTTAGCCCGACTGTCTTACGAGCAGTACTTC
CASSLARLSYEQYF
>-|TRBV19|TRBJ2-3|TRBD2
TGTGCCAGTAGTATCGGTAGCGGGAGATCAGATACGCAGTATTTT
CASSIGSGRSDTQYF
>-|TRBV30|TRBJ1-1|-
TGTGCCTGGAACCAACCCGAACCACCGGAAGCTTTCTTT
CAWNQPEPPEAFF
>few|TRBV2|TRBJ2-5|-
TGTGCCAGCAGGGCGGACGCGGAGACCCAGTACTTC
CASRADAETQYF
>few|TRBV2|TRBJ2-3|-
TGTGCCCGCGCTGCGGCGGGATCGACAGATACGCAGTATTTT
CARAAAGSTDTQYF
>few|TRBV27|TRBJ2-1|-
TGTGCCAGCAGTCAGGCGACAGGCAGGGGCTACAATGAGCAGTTCTTC
CASSQATGRGYNEQFF
>-|TRBV7-2|TRBJ2-5|-
TGTGCCAGCAGCTTAGCCGGTCAGGGTAGGGTGGAGACCCAGTACTTC
CASSLAGQGRVETQYF